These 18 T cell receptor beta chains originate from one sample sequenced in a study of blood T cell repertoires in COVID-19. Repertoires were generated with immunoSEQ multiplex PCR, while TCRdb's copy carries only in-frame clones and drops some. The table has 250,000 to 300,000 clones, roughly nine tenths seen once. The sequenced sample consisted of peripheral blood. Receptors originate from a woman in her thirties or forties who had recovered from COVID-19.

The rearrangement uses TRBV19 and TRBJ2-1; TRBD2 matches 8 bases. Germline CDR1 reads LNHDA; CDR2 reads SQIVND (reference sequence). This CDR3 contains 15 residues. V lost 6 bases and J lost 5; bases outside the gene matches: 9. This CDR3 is CASSISGGVNNEQFF. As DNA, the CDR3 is TGTGCCAGTAGCATTTCCGGGGGGGTTAACAATGAGCAGTTCTTC.

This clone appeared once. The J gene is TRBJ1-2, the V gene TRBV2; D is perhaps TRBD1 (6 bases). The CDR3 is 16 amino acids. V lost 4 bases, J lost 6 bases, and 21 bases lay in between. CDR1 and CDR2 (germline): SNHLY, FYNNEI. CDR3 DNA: TGTGCCAGCAGTGGGACAGCGCACGGTATCCACCATGGCTACACCTTC. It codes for CASSGTAHGIHHGYTF.

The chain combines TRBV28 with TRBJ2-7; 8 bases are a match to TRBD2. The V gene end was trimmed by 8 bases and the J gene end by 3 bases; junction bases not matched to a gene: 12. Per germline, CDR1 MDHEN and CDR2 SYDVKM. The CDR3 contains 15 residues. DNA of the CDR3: TGTGCCAGCGTAGGTCCGGGGGGGGACCGCTACGAGCAGTACTTC. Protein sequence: CASVGPGGDRYEQYF.

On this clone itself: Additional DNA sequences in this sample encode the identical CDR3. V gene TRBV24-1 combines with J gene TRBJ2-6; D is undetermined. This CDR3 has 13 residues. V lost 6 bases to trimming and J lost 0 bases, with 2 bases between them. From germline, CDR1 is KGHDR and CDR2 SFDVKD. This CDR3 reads CATSLSGANVLTF. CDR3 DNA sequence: TGTGCCACCAGTCTCTCTGGGGCCAACGTCCTGACTTTC.

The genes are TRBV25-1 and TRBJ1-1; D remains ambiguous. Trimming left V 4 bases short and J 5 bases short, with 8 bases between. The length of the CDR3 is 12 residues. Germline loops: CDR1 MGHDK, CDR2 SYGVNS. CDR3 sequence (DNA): TGTGCCAGCAGTGTCCCAGGAACTGAAGCTTTCTTT. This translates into CASSVPGTEAFF. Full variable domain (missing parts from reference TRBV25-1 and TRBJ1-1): EADIYQTPRYLVIGTGKKITLECSQTMGHDKMYWYQQDPGMELHLIHYSYGVNSTEKGDLSSESTVSRIRTEHFPLTLESARPSHTSQYLCASSVPGTEAFFGQGTRLTVV.

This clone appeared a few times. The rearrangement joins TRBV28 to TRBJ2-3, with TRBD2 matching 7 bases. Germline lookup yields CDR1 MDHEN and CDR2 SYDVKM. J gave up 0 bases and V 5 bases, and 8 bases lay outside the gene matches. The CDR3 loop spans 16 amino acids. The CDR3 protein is CASSLNQRDSTDTQYF. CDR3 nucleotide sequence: TGTGCCAGCAGTCTGAATCAGCGGGATAGCACAGATACGCAGTATTTT.

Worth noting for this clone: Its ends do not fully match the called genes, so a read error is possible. Here the CDR3 reads CASTTAKAYNERFF. CDR3 in DNA: TGTGCCAGCACTACGGCGAAAGCATACAATGAGCGGTTCTTC. The V and J genes are TRBV28 and TRBJ2-1; D is undetermined. The V gene's germline CDR1 is MDHEN and CDR2 SYDVKM. The CDR3 totals 14 residues.

The CDR3 sequence is CASSPTSGLGGRDTQYF. The CDR3 nucleotides read TGTGCCAGCAGTCCTACCTCCGGTCTAGGCGGGAGAGATACGCAGTATTTT. The V gene is TRBV5-4, the J gene TRBJ2-3, with TRBD2 matching 7 bases. V shed 5 bases, J shed 5 bases, and the junction held 17 bases outside the gene matches. Per germline, CDR1 SGHNT and CDR2 YYREEE (reference sequence). The CDR3 contains 17 residues.

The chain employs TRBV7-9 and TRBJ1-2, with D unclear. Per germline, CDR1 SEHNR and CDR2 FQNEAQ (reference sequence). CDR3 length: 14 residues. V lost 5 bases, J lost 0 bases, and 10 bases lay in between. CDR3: CASSPSLSNYGYTF. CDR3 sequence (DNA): TGTGCCAGCAGCCCCAGTTTATCTAACTATGGCTACACCTTC.

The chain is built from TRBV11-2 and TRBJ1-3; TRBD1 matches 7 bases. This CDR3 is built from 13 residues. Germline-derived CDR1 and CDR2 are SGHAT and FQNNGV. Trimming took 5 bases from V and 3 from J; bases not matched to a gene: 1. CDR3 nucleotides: TGTGCCAGCAGCGCAGGGGGTGGAAACACCATATATTTT. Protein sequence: CASSAGGGNTIYF.

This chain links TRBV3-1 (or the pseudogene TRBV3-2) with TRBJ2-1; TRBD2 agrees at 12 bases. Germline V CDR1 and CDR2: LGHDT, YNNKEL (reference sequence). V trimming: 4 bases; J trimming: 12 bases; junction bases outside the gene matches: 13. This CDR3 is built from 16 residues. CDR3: CASSLTPGLAGFRQFF. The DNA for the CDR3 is TGTGCCAGCAGCCTTACACCGGGACTAGCGGGTTTTCGGCAGTTCTTC.

Written as DNA, the CDR3 is TGTGCCAGTAGTGTCGGGACTAGCGGGAGAATAAATGAGCAGTTCTTC. Translating it yields CASSVGTSGRINEQFF. This chain connects TRBV19 to TRBJ2-1, with TRBD2 matching 14 bases. In germline, CDR1 is LNHDA, CDR2 SQIVND (reference sequence). This CDR3 spans 16 amino acids. The V gene end was trimmed by 5 bases and the J gene end by 7 bases; junction bases not matched to a gene: 7.

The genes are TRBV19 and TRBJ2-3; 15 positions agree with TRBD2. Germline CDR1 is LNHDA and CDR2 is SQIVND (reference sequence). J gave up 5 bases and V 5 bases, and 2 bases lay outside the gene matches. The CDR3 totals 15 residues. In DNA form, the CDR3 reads TGTGCCAGTAGTCGGGGACTAGCGGGGGGAGATACGCAGTATTTT. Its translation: CASSRGLAGGDTQYF.

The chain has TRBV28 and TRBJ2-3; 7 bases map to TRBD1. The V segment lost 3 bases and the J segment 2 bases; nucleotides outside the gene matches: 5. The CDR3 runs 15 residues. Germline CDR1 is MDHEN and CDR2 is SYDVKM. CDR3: CASSFRGQHTDTQYF. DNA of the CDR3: TGTGCCAGCAGTTTTAGGGGACAGCACACAGATACGCAGTATTTT.

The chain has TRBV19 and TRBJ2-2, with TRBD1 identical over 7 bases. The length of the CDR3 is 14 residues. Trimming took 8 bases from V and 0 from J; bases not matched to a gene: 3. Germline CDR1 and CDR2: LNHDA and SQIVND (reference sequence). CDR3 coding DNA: TGTGCCAGTCGGCAGGGGGCGAACACCGGGGAGCTGTTTTTT. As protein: CASRQGANTGELFF.

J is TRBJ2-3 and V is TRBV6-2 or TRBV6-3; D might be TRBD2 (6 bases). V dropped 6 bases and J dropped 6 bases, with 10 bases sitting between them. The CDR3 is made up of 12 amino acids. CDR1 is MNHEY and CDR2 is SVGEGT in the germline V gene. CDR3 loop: CASSGSRDTQYF. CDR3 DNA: TGTGCCAGCAGCGGGAGTCGGGATACGCAGTATTTT.

The CDR3 sequence is CASSQGQGKGETQYF. The CDR3 DNA reads as TGTGCCAGCAGCCAGGGACAGGGGAAGGGAGAGACCCAGTACTTC. The chain recombines TRBV7-2 with TRBJ2-5; 10 bases match TRBD1. This CDR3 has 15 amino acids. The trim removed 5 bases at V and 4 bases at J, leaving 7 bases unmatched. CDR1 is SGHTA, CDR2 FQGNSA, per germline.

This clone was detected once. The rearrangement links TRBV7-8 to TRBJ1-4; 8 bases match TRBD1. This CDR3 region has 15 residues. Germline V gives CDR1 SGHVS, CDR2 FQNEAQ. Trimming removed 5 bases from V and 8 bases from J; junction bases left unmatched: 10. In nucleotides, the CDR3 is TGTGCCAGCAGCCCTGGACAGGGTTTGGGAGAAAAACTGTTTTTT. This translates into CASSPGQGLGEKLFF. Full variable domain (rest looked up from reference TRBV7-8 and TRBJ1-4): GAGVSQSPRYKVAKRGQDVALRCDPISGHVSLFWYQQALGQGPEFLTYFQNEAQLDKSGLPSDRFFAERPEGSVSTLKIQRTQQEDSAVYLCASSPGQGLGEKLFFGSGTQLSVL.